This TCR beta chain was sequenced for a study of blood T cell repertoires in COVID-19. TCRdb's table, derived via immunoSEQ multiplex PCR, lists solely in-frame clones and lacks some. The sample consists of under 300,000 clones, about nine tenths of them appearing once. The study assigned cohorts using participant-reported clinical history. CDR3 length equals 16 residues. Germline CDR1 reads KGHSH; CDR2 reads LQKENI. The V gene end was trimmed by 3 bases and the J gene end by 2 bases; junction bases not matched to a gene: 2. The clonotype originates from a woman aged 40 to 50 with acute COVID-19. The J gene is TRBJ2-7, the V gene TRBV18; 15 bases line up with TRBD2. The sequencing input was PBMCs or T cells enriched from blood (not recorded which). The CDR3 coding sequence is TGTGCCAGCTCACCGGGACTAGCGGGGGGAACCTACGAGCAGTACTTC. As protein: CASSPGLAGGTYEQYF.